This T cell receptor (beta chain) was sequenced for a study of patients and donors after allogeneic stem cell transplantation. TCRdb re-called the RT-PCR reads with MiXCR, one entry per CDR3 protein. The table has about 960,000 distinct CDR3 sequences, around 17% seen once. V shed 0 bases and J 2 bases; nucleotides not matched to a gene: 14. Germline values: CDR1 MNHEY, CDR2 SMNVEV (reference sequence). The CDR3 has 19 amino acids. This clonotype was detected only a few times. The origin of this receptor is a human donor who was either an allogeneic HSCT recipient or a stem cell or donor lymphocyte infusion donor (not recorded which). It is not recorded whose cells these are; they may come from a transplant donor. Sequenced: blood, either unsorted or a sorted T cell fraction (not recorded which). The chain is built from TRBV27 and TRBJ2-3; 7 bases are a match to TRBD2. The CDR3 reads CASSLSGRGRSILTDTQYF. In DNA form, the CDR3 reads TGTGCCAGCAGTTTATCGGGGAGGGGACGCTCAATTCTCACAGATACGCAGTATTTT.